The clone carrying this T cell receptor beta chain was recorded at least ten times. Its specificity is not known. These data are taken from a study of CD8+CD57+ T cells in acquired aplastic anemia. Template material for TCR beta VDJ and CDR3 profiling consisted of genomic DNA. In TCRdb, the reads were re-called with MiXCR into one record per CDR3 protein. The sample records about 190,000 distinct CDR3 sequences, 50% to 55% being singletons. After removal of 2 bases from V and 13 bases from J, the junction contained 6 bases not matched to a gene. CDR1 is SGHTA, CDR2 FQGNSA, per germline. The CDR3 has 12 residues. Study-wide results and caveats: The same twenty-nine CD8+ CDR3 sequences occurred in patients and in controls. The study found no significant CD8+ Simpson's diversity difference between patients and controls.

The TCR originated in a human donor in good health, serving as a control. The chain uses TRBV7-2 and TRBJ2-5; 8 bases fit TRBD2. Sequencing was done on a sample of sorted CD4+, CD8+, or CD8+CD57+ T cells (not recorded which) from PBMCs. CDR3 loop: CASSLIGGAAYF. CDR3 nucleotide sequence: TGTGCCAGCAGCTTAATCGGGGGGGCCGCGTACTTC.